This is a list of T cell receptor beta chains from one sample in a study of blood T cell repertoires in COVID-19. Repertoires were generated with immunoSEQ multiplex PCR, while TCRdb's copy carries only in-frame clones and drops some. The sample contains approximately 230,000 clones, about nine tenths of which appear only once. Source material: PBMCs or T cells enriched from blood (not recorded which). The receptors originated from a young woman with acute COVID-19. Each CDR3 is given without its conserved first and last residue. Some rows mark clone size as missing; the rest say once, few, many or name a class of expanded clone.

>TRBJ2-2|TRBV30|NA
AWTRLSNTGELF
>TRBJ2-1|TRBV5-1|NA
ASRTSGFENEQF
>TRBJ1-2|TRBV5-4|NA
ASSLVGRPPWGYT
>TRBJ1-4|TRBV28|NA
ASSQAGTGALTSEKLF
>TRBJ1-6|TRBV5-6|NA
ASSLPRSYNSPLH
>TRBJ2-7|TRBV29-1|NA
SVREGAILYEQY
>TRBJ2-3|TRBV10-2|NA
ARQGTDTQY
>TRBJ2-7|TRBV18|NA
ASSPGSYEQY
>TRBJ2-7|TRBV6-5|NA
ASSIRDIGYEQY
>TRBJ2-1|TRBV11-2|once
ASTDTGGEQF
>TRBJ1-1|TRBV29-1|NA
SARTGTGGNTEAF
>TRBJ2-7|TRBV27|NA
ASSLIAGRYEQY
>TRBJ2-1|TRBV7-2|NA
ASSPRIDRGIQQF
>TRBJ1-5|TRBV15|NA
ATSRDLSNQPQH
>TRBJ1-1|TRBV5-4|NA
ASSFFTGGNTEAF
>TRBJ1-1|TRBV6-2/TRBV6-3|NA
ASSSRQGVKTEAF
>TRBJ1-2|TRBV7-2|NA
ASSLNGKGHTQGGYT
>TRBJ2-5|TRBV5-1|NA
ASSLEEQETQY
>TRBJ2-2|TRBV15|NA
ATTLGQGARGTGELF
>TRBJ1-1|TRBV28|NA
ASSLKGLGAF
>TRBJ1-4|TRBV7-9|NA
ASSTAEGGEKLF
>TRBJ1-4|TRBV15|few
ATSRDKSGSEKLF
>TRBJ2-7|TRBV7-9|NA
ASSPRDWSYEQY
>TRBJ2-1|TRBV7-6|NA
ASSLGLGLGYNEQF
>TRBJ1-1|TRBV9|NA
ASSVGQGAGRNTEAF
>TRBJ2-2|TRBV6-4|many
ASSEGENTGELF
>TRBJ2-7|TRBV4-1|NA
ASSQRGRDRGSFHSYEQY
>TRBJ1-5|TRBV7-2|NA
ASSLVQGVNQPQH
>TRBJ2-1|TRBV7-3|NA
ASSQGQGASEQF
>TRBJ2-5|TRBV5-1|NA
ASSSSPGTSGGAGETQY
>TRBJ1-2|TRBV28|NA
ASSLGGAPGYGYT
>TRBJ2-7|TRBV20-1|NA
SASLQGPYEQY